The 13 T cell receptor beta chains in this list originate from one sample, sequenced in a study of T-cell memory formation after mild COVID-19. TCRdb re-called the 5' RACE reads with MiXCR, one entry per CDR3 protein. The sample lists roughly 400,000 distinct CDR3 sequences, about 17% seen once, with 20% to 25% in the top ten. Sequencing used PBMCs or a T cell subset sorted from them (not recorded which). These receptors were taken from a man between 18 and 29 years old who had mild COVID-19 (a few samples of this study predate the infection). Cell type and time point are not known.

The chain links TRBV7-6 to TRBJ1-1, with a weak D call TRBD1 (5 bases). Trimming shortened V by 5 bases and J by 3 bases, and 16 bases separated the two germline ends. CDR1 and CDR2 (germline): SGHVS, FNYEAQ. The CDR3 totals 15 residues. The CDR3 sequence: CASSPGTGYDTEAFF. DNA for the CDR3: TGTGCCAGCAGCCCCGGGACGGGTTACGACACTGAAGCTTTCTTT.

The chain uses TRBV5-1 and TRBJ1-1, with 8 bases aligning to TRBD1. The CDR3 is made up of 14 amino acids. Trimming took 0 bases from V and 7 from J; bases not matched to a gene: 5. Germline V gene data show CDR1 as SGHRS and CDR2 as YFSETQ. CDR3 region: CASSLGQGADEAFF. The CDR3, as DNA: TGCGCCAGCAGCTTGGGGCAGGGGGCTGATGAAGCTTTCTTT.

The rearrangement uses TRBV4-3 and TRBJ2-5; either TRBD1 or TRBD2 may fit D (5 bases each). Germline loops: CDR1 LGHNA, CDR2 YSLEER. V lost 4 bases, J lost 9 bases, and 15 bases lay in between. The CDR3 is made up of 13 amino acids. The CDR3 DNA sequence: TGCGCCAGCAGCCCCCTCAGGATGGGACCCCAGTACTTC. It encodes CASSPLRMGPQYF.

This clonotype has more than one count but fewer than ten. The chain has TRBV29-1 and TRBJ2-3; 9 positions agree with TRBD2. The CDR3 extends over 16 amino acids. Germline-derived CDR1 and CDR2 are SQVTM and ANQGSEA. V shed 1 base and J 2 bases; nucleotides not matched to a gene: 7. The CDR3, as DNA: TGCAGCGTTGAAGCCTTTAGCGGGGGTTACACAGATACGCAGTATTTT. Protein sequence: CSVEAFSGGYTDTQYF.

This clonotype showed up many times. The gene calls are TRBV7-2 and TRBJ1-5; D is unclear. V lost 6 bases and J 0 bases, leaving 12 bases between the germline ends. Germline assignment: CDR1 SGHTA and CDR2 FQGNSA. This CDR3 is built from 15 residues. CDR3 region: CASRPGGPSNQPQHF. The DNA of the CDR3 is TGTGCCAGCAGGCCGGGCGGCCCTAGCAATCAGCCCCAGCATTTT.

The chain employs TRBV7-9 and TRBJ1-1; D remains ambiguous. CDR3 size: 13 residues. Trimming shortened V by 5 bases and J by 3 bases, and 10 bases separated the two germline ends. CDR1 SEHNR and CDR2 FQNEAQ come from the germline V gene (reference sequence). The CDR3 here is CASSPARYTEAFF. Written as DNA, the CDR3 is TGTGCCAGCAGCCCCGCCCGATACACTGAAGCTTTCTTT.

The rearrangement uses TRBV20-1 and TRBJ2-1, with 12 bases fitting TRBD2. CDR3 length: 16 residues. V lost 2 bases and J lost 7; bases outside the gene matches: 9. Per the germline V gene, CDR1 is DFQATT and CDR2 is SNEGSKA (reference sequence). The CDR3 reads CSARSRTSGVRNEQFF. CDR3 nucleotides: TGCAGTGCTAGATCCCGGACTAGCGGGGTTCGGAATGAGCAGTTCTTC.

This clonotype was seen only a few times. The CDR3 DNA sequence: TGCAGTGCCCACAGGGGGGTTGGGGCAGATACGCAGTATTTT. It specifies CSAHRGVGADTQYF. The genes are TRBV20-1 and TRBJ2-3; 8 bases line up with TRBD1. Germline V gene data show CDR1 as DFQATT and CDR2 as SNEGSKA (reference sequence). This CDR3 has 14 residues. The trim removed 6 bases at V and 4 bases at J, leaving 9 bases unmatched.

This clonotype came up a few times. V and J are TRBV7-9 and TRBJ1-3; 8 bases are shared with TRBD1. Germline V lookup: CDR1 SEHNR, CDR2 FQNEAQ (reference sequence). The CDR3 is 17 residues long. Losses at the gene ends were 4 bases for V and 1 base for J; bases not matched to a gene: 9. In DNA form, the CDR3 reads TGTGCCAGCAGCTCCTGGACAGGGCGATGGTCTGGAAACACCATATATTTT. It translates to CASSSWTGRWSGNTIYF.

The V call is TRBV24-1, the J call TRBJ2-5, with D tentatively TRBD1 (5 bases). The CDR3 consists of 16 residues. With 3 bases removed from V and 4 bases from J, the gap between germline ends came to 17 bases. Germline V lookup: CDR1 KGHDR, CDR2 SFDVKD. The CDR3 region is CATSDNPGQDIETQYF. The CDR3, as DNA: TGTGCCACCAGTGATAATCCAGGGCAGGACATAGAGACCCAGTACTTC.

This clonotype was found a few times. The CDR3 sequence: CASSLSGGRYNEQFF. Written as DNA, the CDR3 is TGCGCCAGCAGCCTTAGCGGGGGCCGATACAATGAGCAGTTCTTC. This chain joins TRBV5-1 and TRBJ2-1, with 9 nucleotides matching TRBD2. Trimming cost V 4 bases and J 4 bases; bases outside gene matches: 6. CDR1 is SGHRS and CDR2 is YFSETQ in the germline V gene. The CDR3 consists of 15 residues.

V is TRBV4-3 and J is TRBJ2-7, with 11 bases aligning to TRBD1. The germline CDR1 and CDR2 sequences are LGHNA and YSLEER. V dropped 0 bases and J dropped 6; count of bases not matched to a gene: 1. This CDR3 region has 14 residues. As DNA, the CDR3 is TGCGCCAGCAGCCAAGAGGGGACAGGGGGCGAGCAGTACTTC. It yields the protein CASSQEGTGGEQYF.

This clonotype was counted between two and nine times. In DNA form, the CDR3 reads TGCAGTGCGGCGCGGCCCACAGATACGCAGTATTTT. It codes for CSAARPTDTQYF. This chain links TRBV20-1 with TRBJ2-3; D gene uncertain. The V and J ends lost 6 bases and 2 bases respectively, with 9 bases between them. This CDR3 is 12 amino acids long. CDR1 is DFQATT, CDR2 SNEGSKA, per germline (reference sequence).